This entry describes one TCR beta chain. This clonotype was recorded many times. No cognate antigen has been identified for it. No base quality information exists; no much larger clone differs at one position. The CDR3 spans 16 residues, from the cysteine through the phenylalanine. The sequence is cut down to CDR3 DNA, 48 bases in frame from base 1. The junction carries 11 bases between V and J, which are trimmed by 3 bases and 0 bases respectively. From the germline V gene, CDR1 is KGHDR and CDR2 is SFDVKD. The data are from a study of T cells in Graves' hyperthyroidism and ophthalmopathy (dated 2019 in TCRdb). In terms of the full investigation: Peripheral blood samples were taken at initial diagnosis, before any treatment was given. The 95 to 100 discovery patients were randomly divided into training and test sets at a 7:3 ratio. Following sampling, methimazole starting at 30 mg daily was given to hyperthyroidism patients, and high-dose intravenous methylprednisolone was given to ophthalmopathy patients. TCR V-J signatures able to tell the groups apart were searched for in a discovery cohort of 90 to 100 patients, of whom around 42 had Graves' ophthalmopathy and roughly 57 had stable Graves' hyperthyroidism. The paper describes TCR Vbeta CDR3 sequencing of around 140 peripheral blood samples, made up of 43 ophthalmopathy patients, approximately 76 hyperthyroidism patients and about 17 progressor patients. The study also compared thyroid tissue and blood T-cell repertoires from 5 to 7 Graves' hyperthyroidism patients. An independent validation cohort of under 20 hyperthyroidism patients and about 15 patients who later progressed to ophthalmopathy tested prospective prediction of ophthalmopathy. The paper as a whole reports these results and caveats: A 13 V-J signature model separated ophthalmopathy from stable hyperthyroidism, with roughly 88% sensitivity and about 81% specificity in cross-validation and 80%/75% in testing. Sample size was not statistically predetermined, and investigators were not blinded to group allocation. Most expanded thyroid clonotypes (frequency above 0.001) were also found in blood, which suggests that blood repertoires may mirror thyroid immune responses. During validation, the model predicted progression to ophthalmopathy a median of approximately 6.5 months ahead of onset, with roughly 65% sensitivity and around 72% specificity.

The TCR beta CDR3 regions were amplified from the RNA transcripts. The first round of RT-PCR for the TCR CDR3 was performed with the HTBI primer set and the Qiagen OneStep RT-PCR kit. Libraries were constructed in a second round of multiplex PCR, after which size selection and purification were performed. Paired-end sequencing of the libraries was performed with 100 bp reads on an Illumina HiSeq2000. In the paper's pipeline: SOAPnuke was used to process the raw data, removing reads that contained adapters or uncalled bases, had a mean Phred below 15, or lacked an exact match to the constant primer or identifier. COPE v1.2.5 was used to merge the high-quality paired reads, and each unique nucleotide sequence was defined as a clonotype. MiTCR v1.1 was used to align clonotypes to the IMGT TRBV, TRBD and TRBJ reference segments. The analysis included only V-J combinations with a frequency above 0.0001, which together covered 99% to 99.2% of the repertoires. The TCS score was defined as the ratio of F50 (clonal expansion) to E x V (chaos), calculated using BLOSUM62-based TCRdist between CDR3 peptides within each V-J. Welch's t-statistics and random forest reduced several hundred V-J features to 13, which were used in a naive Bayes classifier (R e1071). Starting from the raw public reads, TCRdb applied fastp trimming at Q25, assembled clones with MiXCR and retained in-frame beta chains. Records with the same CDR3 protein are collapsed into one entry carrying the most frequent genes and DNA. The V and J calls and clone size come from TCRdb's table, not from the authors' own analysis. This sample is represented by more than 150,000 distinct CDR3 sequences; about a sixth of them were singletons. The ten top clones hold under 35% of the sample.

Stable Graves' hyperthyroidism was defined as no progression to ophthalmopathy during 18 months of follow-up. Hyperthyroidism patients were newly diagnosed, had a disease duration of under 2 months, and were aged 18 to 65 years. The study excluded patients with uncontrolled infections, other autoimmune diseases, pregnancy or lactation. Clinical symptoms, serum thyroxine and TRAb, thyroid ultrasound, and orbital computed tomography formed the basis for the diagnoses. PBMCs were isolated from more than 9 ml of fresh peripheral blood by Ficoll-Paque density gradient centrifugation. Total RNA was extracted using Trizol reagent, and RNA quality was assessed on an Agilent 2100 Bioanalyzer.

This receptor was identified in a woman aged 50 to 60 with Graves' hyperthyroidism. The sequence links TRBV24-1 to TRBJ2-1, with no confident D gene call. The sample consisted of blood. The DNA sequence is TGTGCCACCAGTGATACCCTATCCGGCTCCTACAATGAGCAGTTCTTC. The translation is CATSDTLSGSYNEQFF.